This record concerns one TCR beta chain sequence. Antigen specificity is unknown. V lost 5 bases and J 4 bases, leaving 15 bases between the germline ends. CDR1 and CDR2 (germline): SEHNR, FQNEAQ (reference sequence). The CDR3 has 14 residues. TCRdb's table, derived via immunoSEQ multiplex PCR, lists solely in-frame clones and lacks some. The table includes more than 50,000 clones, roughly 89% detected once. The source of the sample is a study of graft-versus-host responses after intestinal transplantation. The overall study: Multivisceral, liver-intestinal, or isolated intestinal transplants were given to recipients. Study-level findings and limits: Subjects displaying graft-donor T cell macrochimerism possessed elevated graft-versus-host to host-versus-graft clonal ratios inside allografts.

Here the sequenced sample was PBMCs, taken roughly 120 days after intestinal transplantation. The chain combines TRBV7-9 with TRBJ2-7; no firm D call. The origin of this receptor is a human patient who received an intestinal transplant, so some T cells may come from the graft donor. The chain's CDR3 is CASSPVGTSYEQYF. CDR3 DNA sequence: TGTGCCAGCAGCCCAGTCGGAACCTCGTACGAGCAGTACTTC.